This T cell receptor beta chain was found in a study of blood T cell repertoires in COVID-19. Using immunoSEQ multiplex PCR, the repertoire was profiled, and TCRdb retains in-frame clones only, with some absent. This table has about 350,000 clones, about 90% appearing once. Either two negative PCRs, clearance, or symptom resolution qualified Cohort 3 donors as recovered. This clone is a singleton in its sample. The germline V gene has CDR1 MDHEN and CDR2 SYDVKM. The V and J ends lost 6 bases and 2 bases respectively, with 17 bases between them. The CDR3 has 16 residues. The V and J genes are TRBV28 and TRBJ1-5; a possible D gene is TRBD1 (5 bases). The sample consisted of PBMCs or T cells enriched from blood (not recorded which). This receptor was obtained from a woman aged 25 to 39 who had recovered from COVID-19. The CDR3 bases are TGTGCCAGCAGCATCAGCAGGGCCAGTGGCAATCAGCCCCAGCATTTT. Amino acids: CASSISRASGNQPQHF.